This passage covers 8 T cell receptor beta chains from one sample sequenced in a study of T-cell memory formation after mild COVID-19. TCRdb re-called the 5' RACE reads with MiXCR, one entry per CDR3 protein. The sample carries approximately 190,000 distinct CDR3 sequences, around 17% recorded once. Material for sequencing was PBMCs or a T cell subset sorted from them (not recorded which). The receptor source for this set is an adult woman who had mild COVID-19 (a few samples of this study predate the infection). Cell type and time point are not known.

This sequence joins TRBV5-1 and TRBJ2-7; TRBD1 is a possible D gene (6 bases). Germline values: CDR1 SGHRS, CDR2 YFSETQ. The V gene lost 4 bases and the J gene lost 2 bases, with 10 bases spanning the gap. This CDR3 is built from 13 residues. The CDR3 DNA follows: TGCGCCAGCAGCCGGGACAACGCCTACGAGCAGTACTTC. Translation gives CASSRDNAYEQYF.

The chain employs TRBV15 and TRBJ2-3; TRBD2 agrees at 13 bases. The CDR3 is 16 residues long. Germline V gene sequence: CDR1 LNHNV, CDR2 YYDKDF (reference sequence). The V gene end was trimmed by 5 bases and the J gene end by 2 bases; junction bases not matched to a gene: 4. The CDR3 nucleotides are TGTGCCACCAGCCTAGGACTAGCGGGGGACACAGATACGCAGTATTTT. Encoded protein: CATSLGLAGDTDTQYF. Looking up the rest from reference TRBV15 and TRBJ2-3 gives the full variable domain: DAMVIQNPRYQVTQFGKPVTLSCSQTLNHNVMYWYQQKSSQAPKLLFHYYDKDFNNEADTPDNFQSRRPNTSFCFLDIRSPGLGDTAMYLCATSLGLAGDTDTQYFGPGTRLTVL.

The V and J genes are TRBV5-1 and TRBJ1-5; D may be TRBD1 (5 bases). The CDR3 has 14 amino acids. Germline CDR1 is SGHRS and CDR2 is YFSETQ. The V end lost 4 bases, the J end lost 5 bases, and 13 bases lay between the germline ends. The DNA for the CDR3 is TGCGCCAGCAGCCTAGACAGCCGGGATCAGCCCCAGCATTTT. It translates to CASSLDSRDQPQHF.

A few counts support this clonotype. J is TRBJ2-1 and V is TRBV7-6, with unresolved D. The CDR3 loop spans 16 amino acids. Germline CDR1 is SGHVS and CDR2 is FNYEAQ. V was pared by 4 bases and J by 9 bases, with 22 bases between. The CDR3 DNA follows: TGTGCCAGCAGCTCGCTGATCGGGCCCCCAGGCGGTGAGCAGTTCTTC. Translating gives CASSSLIGPPGGEQFF.

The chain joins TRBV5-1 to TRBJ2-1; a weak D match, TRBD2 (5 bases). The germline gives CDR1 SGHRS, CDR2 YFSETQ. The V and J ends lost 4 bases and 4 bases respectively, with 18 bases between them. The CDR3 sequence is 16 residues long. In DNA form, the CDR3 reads TGCGCCAGCAGCACGGGGTTGAGGGTGGAATACAATGAGCAGTTCTTC. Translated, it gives CASSTGLRVEYNEQFF.

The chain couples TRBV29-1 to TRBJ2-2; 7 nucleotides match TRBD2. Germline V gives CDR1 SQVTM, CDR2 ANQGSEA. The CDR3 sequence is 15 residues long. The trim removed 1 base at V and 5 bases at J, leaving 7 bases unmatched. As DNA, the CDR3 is TGCAGCGTTGAAGGGCTAGCGGAGCAGACCGGGGAGCTGTTTTTT. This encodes CSVEGLAEQTGELFF.

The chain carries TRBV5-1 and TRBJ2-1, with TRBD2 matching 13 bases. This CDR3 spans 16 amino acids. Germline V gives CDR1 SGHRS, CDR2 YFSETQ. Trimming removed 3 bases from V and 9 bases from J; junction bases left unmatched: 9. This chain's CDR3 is CASSSTPGLAGFEQFF. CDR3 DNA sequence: TGCGCCAGCAGCTCCACCCCGGGACTAGCGGGGTTTGAGCAGTTCTTC.

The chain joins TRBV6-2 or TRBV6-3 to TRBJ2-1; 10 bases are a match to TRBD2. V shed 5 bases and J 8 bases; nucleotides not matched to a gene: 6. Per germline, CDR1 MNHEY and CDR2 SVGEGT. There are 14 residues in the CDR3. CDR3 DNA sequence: TGTGCCAGCAGTCCGACTAGCGGGTTCTATGAGCAGTTCTTC. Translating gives CASSPTSGFYEQFF.